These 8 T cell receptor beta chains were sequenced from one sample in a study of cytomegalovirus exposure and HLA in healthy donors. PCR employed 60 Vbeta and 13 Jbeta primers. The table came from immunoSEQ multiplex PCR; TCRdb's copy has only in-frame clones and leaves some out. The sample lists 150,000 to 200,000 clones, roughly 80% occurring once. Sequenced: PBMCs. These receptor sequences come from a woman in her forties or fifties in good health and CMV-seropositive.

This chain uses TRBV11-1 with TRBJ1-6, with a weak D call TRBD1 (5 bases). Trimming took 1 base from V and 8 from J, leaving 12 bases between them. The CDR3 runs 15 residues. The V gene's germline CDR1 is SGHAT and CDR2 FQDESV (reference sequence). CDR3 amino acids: CASSLVGAAHSPLHF. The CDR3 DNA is TGTGCCAGCAGCTTAGTAGGGGCCGCCCATTCACCCCTCCACTTT.

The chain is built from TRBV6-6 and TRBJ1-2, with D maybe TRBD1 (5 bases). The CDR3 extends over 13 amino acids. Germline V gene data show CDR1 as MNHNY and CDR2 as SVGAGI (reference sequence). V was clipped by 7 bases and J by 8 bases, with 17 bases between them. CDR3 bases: TGTGCCAGCACCACCGGGGGGGAAGGGGGCTACACCTTC. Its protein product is CASTTGGEGGYTF.

The CDR3 DNA is TGCGCCAGCAGCTTGGGACAGGGGATCGACACCGGGGAGCTGTTTTTT. It specifies CASSLGQGIDTGELFF. The rearrangement joins TRBV5-1 to TRBJ2-2; 8 nucleotides match TRBD1. This CDR3 has 16 residues. Per germline, CDR1 SGHRS and CDR2 YFSETQ. Trimming took 0 bases from V and 3 from J; bases not matched to a gene: 4.

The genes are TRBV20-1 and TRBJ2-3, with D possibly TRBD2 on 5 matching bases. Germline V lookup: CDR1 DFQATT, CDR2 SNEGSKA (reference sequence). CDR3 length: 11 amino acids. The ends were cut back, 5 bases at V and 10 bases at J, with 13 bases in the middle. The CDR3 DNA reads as TGCAGTGCTCGGTCGGGAAGCGCGCAGTATTTT. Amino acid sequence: CSARSGSAQYF.

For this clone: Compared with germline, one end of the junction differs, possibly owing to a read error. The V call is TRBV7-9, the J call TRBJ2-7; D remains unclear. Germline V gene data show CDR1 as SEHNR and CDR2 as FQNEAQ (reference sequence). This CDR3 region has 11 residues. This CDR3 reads CASSRAYGQYF. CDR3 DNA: TGTGCCAGCAGCCGAGCCTACGGGCAGTACTTC.

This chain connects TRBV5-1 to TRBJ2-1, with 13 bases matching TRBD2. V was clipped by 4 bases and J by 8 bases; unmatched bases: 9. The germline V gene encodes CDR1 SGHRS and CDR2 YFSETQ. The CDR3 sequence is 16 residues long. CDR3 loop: CASSLGGTSGVDEQFF. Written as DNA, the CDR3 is TGCGCCAGCAGCCTTGGGGGGACTAGCGGGGTAGATGAGCAGTTCTTC.

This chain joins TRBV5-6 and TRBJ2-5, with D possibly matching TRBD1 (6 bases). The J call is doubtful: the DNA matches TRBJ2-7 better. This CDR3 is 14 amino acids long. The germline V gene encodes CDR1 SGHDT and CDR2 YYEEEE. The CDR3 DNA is TGTGCCAGCAGCGATGGGACATCTCCCTACGAGCAGTACTTC. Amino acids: CASSDGTSPYEQYF.

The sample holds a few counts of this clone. This CDR3 is CAIKGGNTGELFF. The CDR3, as DNA: TGTGCCATCAAGGGAGGGAACACCGGGGAGCTGTTTTTT. V gene TRBV10-3 combines with J gene TRBJ2-2; tentative D call: TRBD2 (6 bases). Trimming pared 7 bases from V and 1 base from J, leaving 7 bases between. This CDR3 contains 13 residues. Germline assignment: CDR1 ENHRY and CDR2 SYGVKD.